This entry describes one TCR beta chain. The V and J ends lost 5 bases and 5 bases, in that order; junction bases with no gene match: 12. Germline V gene lookup returns CDR1 SGHNT and CDR2 YENEEA. This CDR3 has 16 amino acids. The data were obtained in a study of blood T cell repertoires in COVID-19. Study details: COVID-19 samples from acute and convalescent phases originated in the United States, Italy and Spain. Sources were T cells, B-cell-depleted T cells, or PBMCs; the material itself was cDNA or gDNA.

The data were produced by immunoSEQ multiplex PCR, yet TCRdb's version contains in-frame clones alone and is incomplete. The sample consists of 100,000 to 120,000 clones, less than 90% of them appearing once. The J gene is TRBJ2-3, the V gene TRBV11-3, with TRBD2 identical over 8 bases. The sequencing input was peripheral blood. This TCR was recovered from a man in his forties or fifties with acute or convalescent COVID-19. CDR3 DNA: TGTGCCAGCAGCCGGGAGGGGCTAGCGGGTTTAGATACGCAGTATTTT. As protein: CASSREGLAGLDTQYF.